Each of the 8 T cell receptor beta chains below was sequenced from the same sample in a study of shared clonotypes between healthy human individuals. Profiling relied on immunoSEQ multiplex PCR, and the TCRdb table lists in-frame clones only, not all of them. The profile covers about 870,000 clones, with 92% appearing a single time and 24% taken by the ten largest. Selected positively for CCR7 and CD45RO-negative, naive CD8 cells excluded terminally differentiated effector memory CD45RA+ cells. The sample consisted of naive CD8+ T cells sorted from blood. The receptors here all came from a man younger than 45 in good health.

This chain links TRBV7-9 with TRBJ1-1; maybe TRBD1 (6 bases). CDR1 and CDR2 (germline): SEHNR, FQNEAQ (reference sequence). This CDR3 spans 16 amino acids. Trimming removed 4 bases from V and 1 base from J, with 16 bases in between. CDR3 sequence (DNA): TGTGCCAGCAGCTCATCGAGGACAGATTCGAACACTGAAGCTTTCTTT. It is translated as CASSSSRTDSNTEAFF.

This chain links TRBV7-8 with TRBJ2-6; 11 positions agree with TRBD1. The V gene end was trimmed by 0 bases and the J gene end by 0 bases; junction bases not matched to a gene: 4. The CDR3 is 19 amino acids. Germline CDR1 reads SGHVS; CDR2 reads FQNEAQ. CDR3 in amino acids: CASSLATGTGGSGANVLTF. The CDR3 DNA reads as TGTGCCAGCAGCTTAGCTACCGGGACAGGGGGCTCTGGGGCCAACGTCCTGACTTTC.

The chain links TRBV11-2 to TRBJ2-5; D possibly matches TRBD1 or TRBD2 (6 bases each). The CDR3 consists of 15 residues. Trimming removed 5 bases at V and 5 bases at J, with 18 bases between. Per germline, CDR1 SGHAT and CDR2 FQNNGV. The DNA for the CDR3 is TGTGCCAGCAGCCCGGGGGCCCTGGGAAGGGAGACCCAGTACTTC. Translation gives CASSPGALGRETQYF.

This clone came up once. The J gene is TRBJ2-5, the V gene TRBV19, with a tentative D call TRBD2 (5 bases). Trimming took 5 bases from V and 3 from J, leaving 10 bases between them. The length of the CDR3 is 13 residues. CDR1 is LNHDA and CDR2 is SQIVND in the germline V gene (reference sequence). CDR3 sequence reads: CASSDYWKETQYF. CDR3 nucleotides: TGTGCCAGTAGTGACTACTGGAAAGAGACCCAGTACTTC.

The chain uses TRBV10-3 and TRBJ2-1, with 12 bases aligning to TRBD2. CDR1 is ENHRY, CDR2 SYGVKD, per germline. Germline trimming cut 0 bases from V and 8 bases from J; bases unmatched to any gene: 2. The CDR3 is 15 amino acids. The DNA of the CDR3 is TGTGCCATCAGTGAGTCAGGACTAGCGGGATATGAGCAGTTCTTC. It codes for CAISESGLAGYEQFF.

Turning to this clone: Different DNA sequences within this sample yield the same CDR3. The J gene is TRBJ2-3, the V gene TRBV9; D is unclear. CDR3 length equals 14 residues. V lost 0 bases and J 6 bases, leaving 11 bases between the germline ends. Germline assignment: CDR1 SGDLS and CDR2 YYNGEE. The CDR3 DNA sequence: TGTGCCAGCAGCGTAGCGGGCGGTAGGGATACGCAGTATTTT. It encodes CASSVAGGRDTQYF.

This sequence joins TRBV27 and TRBJ1-1; D is unclear. The V gene lost 3 bases and the J gene lost 3 bases, with 11 bases spanning the gap. The CDR3 consists of 14 residues. CDR1 is MNHEY and CDR2 is SMNVEV in the germline V gene (reference sequence). The CDR3 sequence is CASSFGVGYTEAFF. CDR3 nucleotide sequence: TGTGCCAGCAGTTTCGGGGTGGGTTACACTGAAGCTTTCTTT.

The chain combines TRBV28 with TRBJ2-1; 12 positions agree with TRBD2. The V segment lost 4 bases and the J segment 0 bases; nucleotides outside the gene matches: 10. Germline lookup yields CDR1 MDHEN and CDR2 SYDVKM. The CDR3 has 19 amino acids. CDR3 nucleotide sequence: TGTGCCAGCAGTTCATTTCTAGCGGGAGGGCCTCGCTCCTACAATGAGCAGTTCTTC. Translation: CASSSFLAGGPRSYNEQFF.